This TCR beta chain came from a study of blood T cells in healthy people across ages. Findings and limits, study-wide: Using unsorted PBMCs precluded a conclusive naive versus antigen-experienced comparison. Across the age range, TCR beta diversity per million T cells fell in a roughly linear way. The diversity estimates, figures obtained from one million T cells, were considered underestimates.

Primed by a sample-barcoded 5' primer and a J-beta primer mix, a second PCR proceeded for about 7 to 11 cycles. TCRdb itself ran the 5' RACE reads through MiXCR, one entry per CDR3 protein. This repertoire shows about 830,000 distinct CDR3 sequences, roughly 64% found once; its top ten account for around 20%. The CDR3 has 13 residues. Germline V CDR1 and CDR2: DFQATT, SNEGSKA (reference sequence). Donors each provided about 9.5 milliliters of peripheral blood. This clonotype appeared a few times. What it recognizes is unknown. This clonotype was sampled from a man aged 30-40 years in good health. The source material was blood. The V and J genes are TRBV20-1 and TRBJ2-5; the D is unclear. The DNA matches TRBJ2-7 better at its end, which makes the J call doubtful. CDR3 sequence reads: CSAREVMNYEQYF. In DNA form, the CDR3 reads TGCAGTGCTAGAGAAGTAATGAACTACGAGCAGTACTTC.